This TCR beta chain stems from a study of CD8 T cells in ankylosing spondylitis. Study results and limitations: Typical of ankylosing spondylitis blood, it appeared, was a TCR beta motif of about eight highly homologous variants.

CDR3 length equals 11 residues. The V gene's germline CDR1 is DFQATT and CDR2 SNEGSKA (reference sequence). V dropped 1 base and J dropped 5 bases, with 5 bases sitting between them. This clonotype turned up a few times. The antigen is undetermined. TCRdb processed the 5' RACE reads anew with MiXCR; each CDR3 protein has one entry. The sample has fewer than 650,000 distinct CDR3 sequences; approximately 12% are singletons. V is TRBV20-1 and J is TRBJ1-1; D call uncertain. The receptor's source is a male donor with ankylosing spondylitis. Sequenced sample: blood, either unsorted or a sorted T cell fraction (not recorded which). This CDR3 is CSARVLTEAFF. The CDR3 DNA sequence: TGCAGTGCTAGAGTTTTGACTGAAGCTTTCTTT.